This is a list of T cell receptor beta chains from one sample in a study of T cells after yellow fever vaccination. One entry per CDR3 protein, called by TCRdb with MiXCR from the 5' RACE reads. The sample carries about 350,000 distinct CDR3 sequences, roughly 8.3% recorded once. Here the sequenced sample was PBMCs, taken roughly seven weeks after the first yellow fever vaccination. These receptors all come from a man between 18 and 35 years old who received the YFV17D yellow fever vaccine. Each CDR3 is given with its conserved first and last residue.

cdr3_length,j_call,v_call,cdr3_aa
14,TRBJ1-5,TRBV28,CASNIPRVDQPQHF
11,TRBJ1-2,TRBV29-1,CSVGQGAGYTF
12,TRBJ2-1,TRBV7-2,CASSSDSGEQFF
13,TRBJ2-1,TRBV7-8,CASSSRQPNEQFF
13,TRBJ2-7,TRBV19,CASSNRGGYEQYF
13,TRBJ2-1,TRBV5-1,CASSLGSSNEQFF
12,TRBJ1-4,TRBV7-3,CASSLRLEKLFF
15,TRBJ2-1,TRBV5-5,CASSLAWGSYNEQFF
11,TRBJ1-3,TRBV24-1,CATLDRNTIYF
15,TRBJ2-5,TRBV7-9,CASSFARGYQETQYF
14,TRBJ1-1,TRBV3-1,CASTRGQLNTEAFF
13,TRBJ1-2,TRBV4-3,CASSQGQGDGYTF
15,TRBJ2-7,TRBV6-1,CASTKKGTGDYEQYF
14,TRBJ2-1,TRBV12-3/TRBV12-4,CASSRGLRGDEQFF
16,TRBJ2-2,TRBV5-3,CARSVPPTPNTGELFF
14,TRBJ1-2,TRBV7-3,CASSLAGGRDGYTF
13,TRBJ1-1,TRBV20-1,CSARQGMNTEAFF
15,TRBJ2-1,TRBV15,CATSRDPLGGNEQFF
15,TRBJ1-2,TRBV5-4,CASSLDRRGTKGYTF
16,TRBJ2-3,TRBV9,CASSVAAGGPTDTQYF
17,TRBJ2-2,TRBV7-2,CASSPVGGTSGTGELFF
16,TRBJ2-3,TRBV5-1,CASSTGANGGTDTQYF
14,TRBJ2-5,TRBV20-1,CSATTGTSEETQYF
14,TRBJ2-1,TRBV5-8,CASSFGTGQAAQFF
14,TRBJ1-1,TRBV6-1,CESSRGLMNTEAFF
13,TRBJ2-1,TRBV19,CASSIGWGHEQFF
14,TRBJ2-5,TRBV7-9,CATRTSGAQGTQYF
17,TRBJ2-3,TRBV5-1,CASSSRRLGKGQDTQYF
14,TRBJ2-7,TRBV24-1,CATSDTGIPYEQYF
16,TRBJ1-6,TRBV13,CASSTRQSSYNSPLHF
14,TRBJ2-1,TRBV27,CASSRGSSLNEQFF
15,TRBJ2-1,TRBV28,CASLGPGTGLNEQFF
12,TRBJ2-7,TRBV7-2,CASSLSGNEQYF
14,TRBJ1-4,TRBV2,CASSEGSINEKLFF
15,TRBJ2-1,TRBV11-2,CASSFTSGVYNEQFF
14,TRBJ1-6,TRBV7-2,CASSLGGNNSPLHF
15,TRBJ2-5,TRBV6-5,CASSYSTKGGETQYF
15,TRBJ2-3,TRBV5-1,CASSAGQGGADTQYF
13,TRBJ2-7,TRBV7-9,CASSLERSYEQYF
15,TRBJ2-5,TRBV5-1,CASTTGTGIQETQYF
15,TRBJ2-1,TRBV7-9,CASSASRQGMNEQFF
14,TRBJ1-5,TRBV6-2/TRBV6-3,CASRNRDSNQPQHF
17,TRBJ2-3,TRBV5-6,CASSLERRRGGTDTQYF
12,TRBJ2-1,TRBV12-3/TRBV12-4,CASSPGSGYKFF
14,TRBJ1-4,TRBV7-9,CASSLSQVNEKLFF
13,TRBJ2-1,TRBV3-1,CASSQDRRGGQFF
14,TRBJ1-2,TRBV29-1,CSVQDTGTRNGYTF
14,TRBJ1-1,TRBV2,CASRNGGGDTEAFF
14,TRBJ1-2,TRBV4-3,CASSQTGNNYGYTF
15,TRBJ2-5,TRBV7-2,CASRGLAGVQETQYF
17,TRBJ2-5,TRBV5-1,CASSPRFASEVQETQYF
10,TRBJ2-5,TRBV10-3,CAIGRETQYF
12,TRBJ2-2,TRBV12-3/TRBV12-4,CAIIRGTGELFF
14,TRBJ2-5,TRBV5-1,CASSLGGGSETQYF
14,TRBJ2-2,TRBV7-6,CASSSGDNTGELFF
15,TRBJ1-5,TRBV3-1,CASSQDGALGQPQHF
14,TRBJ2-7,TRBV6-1,CASSPRKVYYEQYF